These T cell receptor beta chains were read from a single sample in a study of read filtering for tumor transcriptome and immune sequencing. TCRdb itself ran the reads through MiXCR, one entry per CDR3 protein. Here the sample spans about 86,000 distinct CDR3 sequences, more than 9% being singletons. Specimen: a population of CD138-negative cells sorted from bone marrow. All receptors come from a donor at least 40 years old with multiple myeloma. The CDR3 runs from the conserved cysteine through the conserved F or W.

length: 15; J: TRBJ2-1; V: TRBV7-9; CDR3: CASSFTSGSRNEQFF
length: 13; J: TRBJ2-7; V: TRBV28; CDR3: CASSRTSPYEQYF
length: 13; J: TRBJ1-4; V: TRBV29-1; CDR3: CSVDGGLSDAQCF
length: 12; J: TRBJ1-2; V: TRBV12-3/TRBV12-4; CDR3: CASSRGPRGYTF
length: 16; J: TRBJ2-5; V: TRBV19; CDR3: CASSLGTGSYQETQYF
length: 12; J: TRBJ2-3; V: TRBV29-1; CDR3: CSVGSPRNTQYF
length: 15; J: TRBJ2-1; V: TRBV24-1; CDR3: CATNPGTGEVNEQFF
length: 14; J: TRBJ1-6; V: TRBV3-1; CDR3: CASSQGQGGSPLHF
length: 11; J: TRBJ2-1; V: TRBV7-9; CDR3: CASRLADEQFF
length: 16; J: TRBJ2-4; V: TRBV7-3; CDR3: CASSLGGSRGKNIQYF
length: 14; J: TRBJ2-7; V: TRBV18; CDR3: CASSPQQGNYEQYF
length: 19; J: TRBJ2-3; V: TRBV12-3/TRBV12-4; CDR3: CASSSGLAGDFVSTGTQYF
length: 13; J: TRBJ2-3; V: TRBV5-1; CDR3: CASSLVATDTQYF
length: 13; J: TRBJ1-4; V: TRBV18; CDR3: CASSPTGTEKLFF
length: 15; J: TRBJ1-1; V: TRBV11-2; CDR3: CASSLYRQENTEAFF
length: 17; J: TRBJ2-1; V: TRBV5-5; CDR3: CASSSSATLSSYNEQFF
length: 16; J: TRBJ2-5; V: TRBV20-1; CDR3: CSAREIQAGSQETQYF
length: 14; J: TRBJ2-1; V: TRBV7-8; CDR3: CASSLGWLSNEQFF
length: 15; J: TRBJ2-1; V: TRBV4-1; CDR3: CASSRGTSENNGQFF
length: 17; J: TRBJ2-7; V: TRBV3-1; CDR3: CASSQGVSLLYSYEQYF
length: 15; J: TRBJ2-1; V: TRBV7-2; CDR3: CASSPTSGRVNEQFF
length: 12; J: TRBJ2-7; V: TRBV29-1; CDR3: CSVISGSYEQYF
length: 15; J: TRBJ2-7; V: TRBV4-1; CDR3: CASSQVGRGQHEQYF
length: 12; J: TRBJ2-1; V: TRBV10-3; CDR3: CAISESGQEQFF
length: 14; J: TRBJ2-2; V: TRBV29-1; CDR3: CSVGEGGNTGELFF
length: 14; J: TRBJ2-1; V: TRBV5-1; CDR3: CASSEGLADNEQFF
length: 16; J: TRBJ2-2; V: TRBV19; CDR3: CASSPGLAGAAGELFF
length: 13; J: TRBJ2-5; V: TRBV5-1; CDR3: CASSSMGGETQYF
length: 12; J: TRBJ2-5; V: TRBV28; CDR3: CASSSGGASQYF
length: 18; J: TRBJ2-6; V: TRBV3-1; CDR3: CASSQVDRGLSGANVLTF
length: 14; J: TRBJ2-7; V: TRBV29-1; CDR3: CSVEVSGASYEQYF
length: 12; J: TRBJ1-2; V: TRBV12-3/TRBV12-4; CDR3: CASSSRLYGYTF
length: 13; J: TRBJ2-2; V: TRBV19; CDR3: CASSFRNTGELFF
length: 15; J: TRBJ2-7; V: TRBV5-1; CDR3: CASSLVQGASYEQYF
length: 13; J: TRBJ2-1; V: TRBV20-1; CDR3: CSAAEDSYNEQFF
length: 17; J: TRBJ2-2; V: TRBV6-2/TRBV6-3; CDR3: CASSPAEKRERTGELFF
length: 13; J: TRBJ2-5; V: TRBV7-2; CDR3: CASSFSQEETQYF
length: 15; J: TRBJ1-5; V: TRBV7-2; CDR3: CASSLVGTGHQPQHF
length: 15; J: TRBJ2-4; V: TRBV5-1; CDR3: CASSPDPGAQNIQYF
length: 15; J: TRBJ2-5; V: TRBV7-7; CDR3: CASSLGTISQETQYF
length: 15; J: TRBJ1-5; V: TRBV5-1; CDR3: CASSPGGTSNQSQHF
length: 16; J: TRBJ2-4; V: TRBV14; CDR3: CASSLGTSAAKNIQYF
length: 14; J: TRBJ1-1; V: TRBV24-1; CDR3: CATSPRGGDTEAFF
length: 12; J: TRBJ2-5; V: TRBV3-1; CDR3: CASSPLSETQYF
length: 15; J: TRBJ2-1; V: TRBV10-2; CDR3: CALSGSGSSYNEQFF
length: 22; J: TRBJ2-1; V: TRBV6-2/TRBV6-3; CDR3: CASTQRQGAGLAGLHSYNEQFF
length: 17; J: TRBJ2-1; V: TRBV20-1; CDR3: CSARGTRQGLSYNEQFF
length: 18; J: TRBJ2-7; V: TRBV4-1; CDR3: CASSQVPPGAGLTYEQYF
length: 13; J: TRBJ2-7; V: TRBV29-1; CDR3: CSVDTDRGGEQYF
length: 13; J: TRBJ2-2; V: TRBV7-9; CDR3: CASSPRGAGELFF
length: 14; J: TRBJ1-2; V: TRBV7-2; CDR3: CASSLAGEAGGYTF
length: 13; J: TRBJ2-1; V: TRBV11-2; CDR3: CASSLSARNEQFF